This T cell receptor (beta chain) originates from a study of cytomegalovirus exposure and HLA in healthy donors. In the study overall: An earlier analysis identified under 130 million unique TCR beta sequences in about 170 million T cells. Study findings and constraints: Most subjects' HLA-A and HLA-B alleles were reportedly predicted from TCR beta sequences. Earlier results showed most TCR beta V segments being productive about 90% or about 30% of the time.

The V and J ends lost 5 bases and 7 bases, in that order; junction bases with no gene match: 4. Germline loops: CDR1 SGHAT, CDR2 FQNNGV. The CDR3 contains 13 residues. This clone appeared a single time. Its antigen is still unknown. Primers included in the PCR were 60 Vbeta and 13 Jbeta primers. Original processing methods: Approximately 79 million unique TCR beta chains, around 11 million of them shared, were counted by a later analysis. Measured with immunoSEQ multiplex PCR; TCRdb has only the in-frame clones, and not every one. V and J calls and clone size come straight from that table; D and trimming were deduced from the DNA. The table records some 130,000 clones, roughly four fifths of them present only once.

What was sequenced was PBMCs. The source is a man aged 30 to 39 in good health and CMV-seronegative. V usage is TRBV11-2 and J usage is TRBJ1-2, with 10 nucleotides matching TRBD1. The CDR3 is CASSTDRGPGYTF. The CDR3 region has the DNA TGTGCCAGCAGCACCGACAGGGGGCCTGGCTACACCTTC. Full variable domain (missing parts from reference TRBV11-2 and TRBJ1-2): EAGVAQSPRYKIIEKRQSVAFWCNPISGHATLYWYQQILGQGPKLLIQFQNNGVVDDSQLPKDRFSAERLKGVDSTLKIQPAKLEDSAVYLCASSTDRGPGYTFGSGTRLTVV.